The sequence of this TCR beta chain was determined in a study of T cells in Graves' hyperthyroidism and ophthalmopathy. General study results and limits: In blood, most of the thyroid clonotypes expanded above 0.001 were also present. It was a median around 6 months before onset that the model predicted ophthalmopathy.

The germline gives CDR1 DFQATT, CDR2 SNEGSKA (reference sequence). The CDR3 is 12 amino acids. Researchers amplified the TCR beta CDR3 regions from RNA transcripts. A first-round RT-PCR of the TCR CDR3 used the HTBI primer set. TCRdb re-analysed the multiplex PCR reads in MiXCR, keeping a single row per CDR3 protein. The sample has more than 75,000 distinct CDR3 sequences, over 50% seen once; the top ten hold roughly 26%. As to this clonotype: Antigen unknown.

This TCR derives from a woman in her 40s with Graves' hyperthyroidism. This chain links TRBV20-1 with TRBJ1-5; TRBD1 aligns across 8 bases. The material sequenced was blood. The CDR3 coding sequence is TGCAGCAGGACAGGGCGGGATCAGCCCCAGCATTTT. Translation: CSRTGRDQPQHF.